Following are 27 T cell receptor beta chains from one sample sequenced in a study of circulating and synovial CD4+ cells in juvenile arthritis. Clones were read by immunoSEQ multiplex PCR, and TCRdb kept only the in-frame ones, dropping some. The table lists tens of thousands of clones, about 94% of them singletons. The material sequenced was CD4+ T cells from blood. The receptors here all came from a human donor with juvenile idiopathic arthritis.

This chain links TRBV19 with TRBJ2-3; TRBD1 aligns across 10 bases. Trimming took 6 bases from V and 7 from J; bases not matched to a gene: 10. Germline assignment: CDR1 LNHDA and CDR2 SQIVND (reference sequence). The CDR3 extends over 15 amino acids. CDR3 in DNA: TGTGCCAGTAGCCCGAGACAGGGGGCAAAACATACGCAGTATTTT. Protein: CASSPRQGAKHTQYF.

The chain combines TRBV2 with TRBJ1-6; possibly TRBD1 for D (6 bases). Per the germline V gene, CDR1 is SNHLY and CDR2 is FYNNEI. Trimming removed 5 bases at V and 9 bases at J, with 11 bases between. The CDR3 runs to 13 residues. The chain's CDR3 is CASSRQAASPLHF. The CDR3 nucleotides are TGTGCCAGCAGTAGACAGGCGGCTTCACCCCTCCACTTT.

This chain links TRBV6-5 with TRBJ1-5; TRBD1 aligns across 7 bases. Trimming took 0 bases from V and 5 from J; bases not matched to a gene: 4. From germline, CDR1 is MNHEY and CDR2 SVGAGI. The CDR3 is 15 amino acids. CDR3 in amino acids: CASSYSFTGDQPQHF. The CDR3 DNA follows: TGTGCCAGCAGTTACTCTTTTACAGGGGATCAGCCCCAGCATTTT.

The chain joins TRBV6-1 to TRBJ1-2; 10 bases map to TRBD1. CDR3 length: 13 amino acids. With 7 bases clipped from V and 7 bases from J, the junction kept 6 bases outside the gene matches. CDR1 MNHNS and CDR2 SASEGT come from the germline V gene. CDR3 loop: CASMWDRGAGYTF. The CDR3 bases are TGTGCCAGCATGTGGGACAGGGGTGCTGGCTACACCTTC.

The gene calls are TRBV9 and TRBJ1-5, with 9 bases aligning to TRBD1. V was pared by 0 bases and J by 0 bases, with 10 bases of the junction left unmatched. CDR1 is SGDLS and CDR2 is YYNGEE in the germline V gene. This CDR3 is built from 19 residues. The CDR3 DNA is TGTGCCAGCAGCGTAGCTCCGGGACAGGGCCTTTATAGCAATCAGCCCCAGCATTTT. Its protein product is CASSVAPGQGLYSNQPQHF. Full variable domain (outside the CDR3, taken from reference TRBV9 and TRBJ1-5): DSGVTQTPKHLITATGQRVTLRCSPRSGDLSVYWYQQSLDQGLQFLIQYYNGEERAKGNILERFSAQQFPDLHSELNLSSLELGDSALYFCASSVAPGQGLYSNQPQHFGDGTRLSIL.

The chain employs TRBV19 and TRBJ1-5; tentatively, D is TRBD1 (5 bases). V was pared by 6 bases and J by 5 bases, with 8 bases between. This CDR3 is 12 amino acids long. Germline CDR1 is LNHDA and CDR2 is SQIVND (reference sequence). The CDR3, as DNA: TGTGCCAGTAGGTGGGGCGATCAGCCCCAGCATTTT. Protein product: CASRWGDQPQHF.

As regards this clone: A read error may account for a junction end that differs from germline. The chain employs TRBV5-1 and TRBJ2-1; TRBD2 agrees at 13 bases. The CDR3 runs 16 residues. Germline V gene sequence: CDR1 SGHRS, CDR2 YFSETQ. CDR3 loop: CASSLGLAGSYNEQFF. In DNA, the CDR3 is TGCGCCAGCAGTTTGGGACTAGCGGGGTCCTACAATGAGCAGTTCTTC.

The chain joins TRBV19 to TRBJ1-6; 9 nucleotides match TRBD1. Germline V gene data show CDR1 as LNHDA and CDR2 as SQIVND (reference sequence). Germline trimming cut 7 bases from V and 7 bases from J; bases unmatched to any gene: 5. This CDR3 is 14 amino acids long. CDR3 protein: CASTRTGVNSPLHF. In DNA, the CDR3 is TGTGCCAGTACCAGGACAGGGGTAAATTCACCCCTCCACTTT.

In the case of this clone: One end of the junction varies from germline; a read error may be responsible. Different DNA sequences within this sample yield the same CDR3. The CDR3 loop reads CASSEGVYNSPLHF. CDR3 sequence (DNA): TGTGCCAGCAGCGAGGGGGTATATAATTCCCCCCTCCACTTT. The chain combines TRBV9 with TRBJ1-6; possibly TRBD1 for D (6 bases). Per the germline V gene, CDR1 is SGDLS and CDR2 is YYNGEE. The CDR3 has 14 residues.

The V gene is TRBV6-1, the J gene TRBJ2-7; 9 bases map to TRBD1. CDR3 length: 11 residues. The V gene's germline CDR1 is MNHNS and CDR2 SASEGT. The ends lost 8 bases at V and 6 bases at J; junction bases unmatched: 2. CDR3 loop: CASWTGAEQYF. The CDR3 bases are TGTGCCAGCTGGACAGGGGCCGAGCAGTACTTC.

This chain connects TRBV7-2 to TRBJ2-7; 9 bases fit TRBD2. CDR1 and CDR2 (germline): SGHTA, FQGNSA. After removal of 5 bases from V and 0 bases from J, the junction contained 5 bases not matched to a gene. This CDR3 comprises 15 residues. CDR3 sequence: CASSPQRGVSYEQYF. The CDR3 region has the DNA TGTGCCAGCAGCCCTCAGCGGGGGGTCTCCTACGAGCAGTACTTC. The full variable domain, rest sourced from reference TRBV7-2 and TRBJ2-7, is GAGVSQSPSNKVTEKGKDVELRCDPISGHTALYWYRQSLGQGLEFLIYFQGNSAPDKSGLPSDRFSAERTGGSVSTLTIQRTQQEDSAVYLCASSPQRGVSYEQYFGPGTRLTVT.

V and J are TRBV9 and TRBJ2-5; D remains unclear. The DNA matches TRBJ2-7 better at its end, which makes the J call doubtful. This CDR3 contains 15 residues. The germline V gene encodes CDR1 SGDLS and CDR2 YYNGEE. The CDR3 DNA sequence: TGTGCCAGCAGCGTAAGCTCAGGTGGCCCCTACGAGCAGTACTTC. Its translation is CASSVSSGGPYEQYF.

This chain uses TRBV11-2 with TRBJ1-5; possibly TRBD1 for D (5 bases). Trimming stripped 4 bases from V and 4 bases from J, with 11 bases between. This CDR3 has 14 residues. Germline lookup yields CDR1 SGHAT and CDR2 FQNNGV. Here the CDR3 DNA reads TGTGCCAGCAGCTCCATGGGGGGTAATCAGCCCCAGCATTTT. It translates to CASSSMGGNQPQHF.

The chain links TRBV19 to TRBJ2-1; D might be TRBD1 (5 bases). The CDR3 loop spans 16 amino acids. V was clipped by 6 bases and J by 0 bases, with 15 bases between them. Germline loops: CDR1 LNHDA, CDR2 SQIVND (reference sequence). In DNA, the CDR3 is TGTGCCAGTAGCGGGCTAGACAGCCTCTCCTACAATGAGCAGTTCTTC. It encodes CASSGLDSLSYNEQFF. The whole variable domain, filled in from reference TRBV19 and TRBJ2-1, reads DGGITQSPKYLFRKEGQNVTLSCEQNLNHDAMYWYRQDPGQGLRLIYYSQIVNDFQKGDIAEGYSVSREKKESFPLTVTSAQKNPTAFYLCASSGLDSLSYNEQFFGPGTRLTVL.

In this sample, this clone turned up a few times. V is TRBV19 and J is TRBJ1-3; perhaps TRBD1 as D (6 bases). The V end was cut by 8 bases, the J end by 0 bases, with 14 bases between. Germline CDR1 and CDR2: LNHDA and SQIVND (reference sequence). This CDR3 comprises 15 residues. The CDR3 nucleotides read TGTGCCAGTCGGGGCAGGGGCCGCTCTGGAAACACCATATATTTT. Translating gives CASRGRGRSGNTIYF.

J is TRBJ2-1 and V is TRBV4-3; 8 nucleotides agree with TRBD2. Germline V gene data show CDR1 as LGHNA and CDR2 as YSLEER. The CDR3 has 17 amino acids. With V trimmed by 1 base and J by 2 bases, 7 bases remained unmatched. The CDR3: CASSQAGGAGTYNEQFF. CDR3 in DNA: TGCGCCAGCAGCCAAGCCGGGGGGGCGGGGACCTACAATGAGCAGTTCTTC.

The rearrangement joins TRBV7-3 to TRBJ1-3; TRBD1 agrees at 9 bases. V dropped 4 bases and J dropped 3; count of bases not matched to a gene: 10. CDR3 length equals 17 residues. Germline-derived CDR1 and CDR2 are SGHTA and FQGTGA. CDR3 loop: CASSSDPGQGYGNTIYF. The CDR3 region has the DNA TGTGCCAGCAGCTCGGACCCGGGACAGGGTTATGGAAACACCATATATTTT.

This clone was seen more than once but under ten times. The rearrangement joins TRBV5-1 to TRBJ2-1; D may match TRBD1 or TRBD2 (6 bases each). From germline, CDR1 is SGHRS and CDR2 YFSETQ. There are 14 residues in the CDR3. Trimming stripped 4 bases from V and 2 bases from J, with 10 bases between. CDR3 in amino acids: CASSLGGPYNEQFF. As DNA, the CDR3 is TGCGCCAGCAGCCTGGGGGGCCCCTACAATGAGCAGTTCTTC. The full variable domain, in which reference TRBV5-1 and TRBJ2-1 provide the parts outside the CDR3, is KAGVTQTPRYLIKTRGQQVTLSCSPISGHRSVSWYQQTPGQGLQFLFEYFSETQRNKGNFPGRFSGRQFSNSRSEMNVSTLELGDSALYLCASSLGGPYNEQFFGPGTRLTVL.

J is TRBJ2-6 and V is TRBV4-3, with D possibly being TRBD1 (5 bases). Per germline, CDR1 LGHNA and CDR2 YSLEER. This CDR3 comprises 19 residues. Trimming removed 0 bases at V and 0 bases at J, with 15 bases between. As DNA, the CDR3 is TGCGCCAGCAGCCAAGATGCCAGGGTGACGGGCTCTGGGGCCAACGTCCTGACTTTC. This gives the protein CASSQDARVTGSGANVLTF.

The V call is TRBV6-5, the J call TRBJ2-7; 8 nucleotides agree with TRBD2. V shed 2 bases, J shed 6 bases, and the junction held 3 bases outside the gene matches. The CDR3 contains 13 residues. Germline V gene lookup returns CDR1 MNHEY and CDR2 SVGAGI. The DNA of the CDR3 is TGTGCCAGCAGTTACGGACTAGCCTCCGAGCAGTACTTC. Amino acids: CASSYGLASEQYF.

The chain couples TRBV18 to TRBJ1-4, with D hard to call. The V and J ends lost 2 bases and 5 bases respectively, with 6 bases between them. The CDR3 consists of 13 residues. In germline, CDR1 is KGHSH, CDR2 LQKENI. The CDR3 here is CASSPSRNEKLFF. The CDR3 DNA reads as TGTGCCAGCTCACCATCGAGGAATGAAAAACTGTTTTTT.

This chain connects TRBV9 to TRBJ2-3; D is perhaps TRBD1 (5 bases). Trimming took 0 bases from V and 3 from J, leaving 14 bases between them. This CDR3 contains 16 residues. Germline CDR1 is SGDLS and CDR2 is YYNGEE. The CDR3 DNA sequence: TGTGCCAGCAGCGTAGGCCAGGGCCGACGGACAGATACGCAGTATTTT. It is translated as CASSVGQGRRTDTQYF.

The rearrangement links TRBV12-5 to TRBJ2-6; 8 nucleotides align to TRBD1. CDR1 LGHNT and CDR2 FRNRAP come from the germline V gene. J was trimmed by 0 bases and V by 1 base; bases with no gene match: 2. The CDR3 has 17 amino acids. CDR3 in amino acids: CASGLGQGRSGANVLTF. The CDR3 coding sequence is TGTGCTAGTGGTTTGGGACAGGGGCGCTCTGGGGCCAACGTCCTGACTTTC.

The gene calls are TRBV5-8 and TRBJ1-2; D perhaps matches TRBD1 (6 bases). V lost 0 bases and J 3 bases, leaving 9 bases between the germline ends. Germline CDR1 SGHTS, CDR2 YDEGEE. This CDR3 is 14 amino acids long. CDR3 residues: CASSLARQDYGYTF. CDR3 sequence (DNA): TGTGCCAGCAGCTTGGCCCGACAGGACTATGGCTACACCTTC.

CDR3 sequence: CASSQSGGREQFF. Here the CDR3 DNA reads TGTGCCAGCAGCCAATCTGGCGGGCGCGAGCAGTTCTTC. The rearrangement joins TRBV16 to TRBJ2-1, with a tentative D call TRBD2 (5 bases). Germline V gene data show CDR1 as KGHSY and CDR2 as FQNENV. The CDR3 runs to 13 residues. Trimming removed 0 bases from V and 10 bases from J, with 10 bases in between.

This sequence joins TRBV5-1 and TRBJ2-2; TRBD1 agrees at 9 bases. The CDR3 consists of 15 residues. J was trimmed by 3 bases and V by 1 base; bases with no gene match: 1. In germline, CDR1 is SGHRS, CDR2 YFSETQ. CDR3 protein: CASSLWTGDTGELFF. The CDR3, as DNA: TGCGCCAGCAGCTTGTGGACAGGGGACACCGGGGAGCTGTTTTTT.

This chain connects TRBV18 to TRBJ2-3, with TRBD2 matching over 10 bases. J gave up 4 bases and V 3 bases, and 7 bases lay outside the gene matches. The germline CDR1 and CDR2 sequences are KGHSH and LQKENI. The CDR3 runs 16 residues. CDR3 sequence: CASSPPSGGVSDTQYF. The CDR3 nucleotides are TGTGCCAGCTCACCCCCTAGCGGGGGCGTGTCAGATACGCAGTATTTT.